This T cell receptor (beta chain) was profiled in a study of T cell clones after liver transplantation. At the level of the study: In this trial, immunosuppression withdrawal was attempted within 2 years of liver transplant. TCRbeta sequencing after a pre-transplant mixed lymphocyte reaction identified graft-donor-reactive clones, later tracked in post-transplant blood.

A remark on this clone: The antigen remains undetermined.

There are 13 residues in the CDR3. Trimming removed 10 bases at V and 2 bases at J, with 12 bases between. Germline V lookup: CDR1 MDHEN, CDR2 SYDVKM. Findings and caveats of the study: Graft donor-reactive T cells may have migrated into the graft rather than being deleted.

Data came from immunoSEQ multiplex PCR; TCRdb stores just in-frame clones and leaves some out. Here the sample spans around 97,000 clones, under 90% being singletons. The sequences come from CD4+ T cells from blood, collected approximately 43 months after liver transplant. The rearrangement joins TRBV28 to TRBJ1-5; TRBD1 is a possible D gene (6 bases). The TCR sequence derives from a human patient who received a liver transplant. Some T cells may be provided by the graft donor. The DNA of the CDR3 is TGTGCCACCAGGGGAGGTGGCAATCAGCCCCAGCATTTT. Translating it yields CATRGGGNQPQHF.